This T cell receptor (beta chain) was observed in a study of T cells in Graves' hyperthyroidism and ophthalmopathy. The CDR3 is made up of 14 amino acids. CDR1 and CDR2 (germline): DFQATT, SNEGSKA (reference sequence). Deletions cut 4 bases from V and 0 bases from J, with 12 bases between. TCR beta CDR3 sequences were amplified from RNA transcripts. A first-round RT-PCR of the TCR CDR3 used the HTBI primer set. A single record per CDR3 protein comes from TCRdb applying MiXCR to the multiplex PCR reads. The table includes hundreds of thousands of distinct CDR3 sequences, about 38% detected once. Aged 18 to 65, the patients had hyperthyroidism that was newly diagnosed and had lasted under 2 months. Exclusion of patients followed from uncontrolled infection, other autoimmune disease, pregnancy or lactation. Diagnosis relied on clinical symptoms, serum thyroxine and TRAb, thyroid ultrasound and orbital computed tomography.

This clonotype occurred a few times. What it recognizes is unknown. General study points: Most thyroid clonotypes that were expanded above 0.001 also turned up in blood.

The sample was blood. The rearrangement joins TRBV20-1 to TRBJ2-5; D gene uncertain. This receptor was identified in a man between 18 and 35 years old with Graves' hyperthyroidism. The DNA for the CDR3 is TGCAGTGCTACTCAGGCAGAGAACCAAGAGACCCAGTACTTC. It is translated as CSATQAENQETQYF.